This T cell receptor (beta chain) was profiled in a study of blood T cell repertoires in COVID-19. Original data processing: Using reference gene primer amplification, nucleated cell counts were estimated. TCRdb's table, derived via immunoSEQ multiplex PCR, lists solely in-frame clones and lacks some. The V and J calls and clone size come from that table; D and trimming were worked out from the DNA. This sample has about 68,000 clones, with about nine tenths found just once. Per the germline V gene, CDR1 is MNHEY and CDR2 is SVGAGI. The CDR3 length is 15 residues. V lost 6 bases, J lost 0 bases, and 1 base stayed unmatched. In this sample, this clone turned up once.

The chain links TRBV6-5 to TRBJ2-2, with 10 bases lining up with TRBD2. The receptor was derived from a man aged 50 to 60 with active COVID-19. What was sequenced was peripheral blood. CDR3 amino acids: CASSLAGANTGELFF. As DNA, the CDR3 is TGTGCCAGCAGCCTAGCGGGGGCGAACACCGGGGAGCTGTTTTTT.